The clone carrying this TCR beta chain was seen at least ten times. Its specificity is not known. The data originate from a study of T cell repertoires in cytomegalovirus infection. At the level of the study: Well-studied HLA-B-restricted CMV epitopes were used in the study alongside recently identified HLA-C-restricted ones. Public signatures in TCR beta pointed to CMV infection and matching HLA type. General study findings and limits: Summed public TCR beta family frequency identified CMV carriers bearing the relevant HLA. Clonotypes of TCR beta that were HLA-C-restricted and CMV-specific dominated the ex vivo response.

V was trimmed by 10 bases and J by 0 bases, leaving 13 bases between them. CDR3 length: 14 residues. Germline lookup yields CDR1 MNHEY and CDR2 SVGEGT. TCRdb re-called the reads through MiXCR, storing one row per CDR3 protein. The sample includes some 46,000 distinct CDR3 sequences, approximately 20% of them seen just once. The receptor was derived from a human donor in good health (CMV status not recorded). Some clones in this sample may be carry-over from other donors' samples. The sequenced sample was CD8+ T cells from cultured PBMCs, obtained from culture after CMV antigen stimulation. The V and J genes are TRBV6-2 or TRBV6-3 and TRBJ2-1; TRBD2 is a possible D gene (5 bases). The CDR3 reads CAIQRGSSYNEQFF. The CDR3 DNA follows: TGTGCCATCCAACGAGGGAGCTCCTACAATGAGCAGTTCTTC.